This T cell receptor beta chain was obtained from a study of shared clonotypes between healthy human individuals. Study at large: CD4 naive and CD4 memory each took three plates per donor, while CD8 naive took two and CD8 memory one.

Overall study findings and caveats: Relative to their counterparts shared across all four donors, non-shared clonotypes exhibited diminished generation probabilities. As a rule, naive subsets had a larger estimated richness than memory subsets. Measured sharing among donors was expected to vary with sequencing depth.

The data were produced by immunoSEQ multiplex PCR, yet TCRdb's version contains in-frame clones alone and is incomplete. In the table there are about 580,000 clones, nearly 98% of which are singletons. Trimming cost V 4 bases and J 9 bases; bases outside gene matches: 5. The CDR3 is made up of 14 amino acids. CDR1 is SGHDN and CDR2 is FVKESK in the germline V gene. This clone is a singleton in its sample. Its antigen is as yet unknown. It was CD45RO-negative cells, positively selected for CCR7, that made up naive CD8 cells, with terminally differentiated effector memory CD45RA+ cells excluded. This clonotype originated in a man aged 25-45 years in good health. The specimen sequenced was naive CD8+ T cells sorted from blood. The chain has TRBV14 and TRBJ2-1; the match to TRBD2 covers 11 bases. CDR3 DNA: TGTGCCAGCAGCCCCCAACTAGCGGGAGTTGAGCAGTTCTTC. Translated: CASSPQLAGVEQFF.